A single sample gave rise to the 28 T cell receptor beta chains below, sequenced in a study of metastatic and nonmetastatic thyroid tumors. Thyroid surgery was preceded by no treatment in any patient. MiXCR reprocessed the PCR reads for TCRdb. The sample yields around 28,000 clones, 13% seen once. Sequenced sample: blood. The receptors derive from a female donor with papillary thyroid cancer or a benign thyroid nodule (not recorded which). Some clones in this sample may be carry-over from other donors' samples.

This clone was found a few times. The chain joins TRBV27 to TRBJ2-7, with 8 nucleotides matching TRBD1. V gave up 4 bases and J gave up 4 bases; unmatched junction bases: 6. This CDR3 has 14 residues. From germline, CDR1 is MNHEY and CDR2 SMNVEV (reference sequence). The CDR3 DNA sequence: TGTGCCAGCAGTTCGGGACAGGTAACATACGAGCAGTACTTC. Translating it yields CASSSGQVTYEQYF.

V and J are TRBV7-2 and TRBJ2-3; 8 bases match TRBD2. V trimming: 5 bases; J trimming: 4 bases; junction bases outside the gene matches: 2. The CDR3 extends over 13 amino acids. The V gene's germline CDR1 is SGHTA and CDR2 FQGNSA. DNA for the CDR3: TGTGCCAGCAGCCGGACTAGCTCAGATACGCAGTATTTT. Encoded protein: CASSRTSSDTQYF.

This clone was seen many times. The chain couples TRBV5-1 to TRBJ2-3; perhaps D is TRBD1 or TRBD2 (5 bases each). CDR3 length: 13 amino acids. The V end was cut by 6 bases, the J end by 1 base, with 9 bases between. Looked up from germline, CDR1 is SGHRS and CDR2 is YFSETQ. Written as DNA, the CDR3 is TGCGCCAGCACGTGGGACCGCACAGATACGCAGTATTTT. Its translation is CASTWDRTDTQYF.

This clone was found many times. A much bigger clone sits one base away, suggesting this may be a read error. The sample contains more than one DNA sequence encoding this CDR3. The rearrangement links TRBV5-1 to TRBJ2-3, with 11 bases matching TRBD2. Germline V lookup: CDR1 SGHRS, CDR2 YFSETQ. CDR3 length: 16 amino acids. V lost 2 bases to trimming and J lost 2 bases; unmatched junction nucleotides: 4. In DNA, the CDR3 is TGCGCCAGCAGCTTACTAGCGGGAGTATCCACAGATACGCAGTATTTT. Translated, it gives CASSLLAGVSTDTQYF.

This clone has at least ten counts. This clone may be a read error of a much larger clone one base away. This sequence joins TRBV9 and TRBJ2-3, with D perhaps matching TRBD2 (5 bases). This CDR3 comprises 14 residues. Looked up from germline, CDR1 is SGDLS and CDR2 is YYNGEE. The CDR3 is CAGSGRRPTDTQYF. The CDR3 DNA is TGTGCCGGCAGCGGTAGAAGGCCCACAGATACGCAGTATTTT.

This clone came up many times. V and J are TRBV6-4 and TRBJ2-1; D not certain. This CDR3 has 14 amino acids. Trimming cost V 0 bases and J 6 bases, with 9 bases left between them. CDR1 and CDR2 (germline): MRHNA, SNTAGT. CDR3 in amino acids: CASSDSDGVNEQFF. The CDR3 DNA reads TGTGCCAGCAGTGACTCTGATGGAGTCAATGAGCAGTTCTTC.

This clone appeared a few times. J is TRBJ2-7 and V is TRBV6-1, with D tentatively TRBD1 (6 bases). Germline values: CDR1 MNHNS, CDR2 SASEGT. V lost 6 bases and J 2 bases, leaving 14 bases between the germline ends. The CDR3 is 14 residues long. The CDR3 reads CASRDTGFPYEQYF. Written as DNA, the CDR3 is TGTGCCAGCAGAGATACAGGGTTTCCCTACGAGCAGTACTTC.

Turning to this clone: This CDR3 is missing its conserved last phenylalanine or tryptophan, likely due to a read error. The chain uses TRBV7-2 and TRBJ2-1; D is undetermined. Germline CDR1 reads SGHTA; CDR2 reads FQGNSA. V gave up 2 bases and J gave up 8 bases, with 7 bases separating them. This CDR3 has 12 amino acids. CDR3 bases: TGTGCCAGCAGCTTAAGTTCCTATGAGCAGTTCCTC. As protein: CASSLSSYEQFL.

This clone has at least ten counts. This chain links TRBV12-3 or TRBV12-4 with TRBJ2-1; the match to TRBD2 covers 9 bases. The V gene end was trimmed by 7 bases and the J gene end by 4 bases; junction bases not matched to a gene: 8. There are 15 residues in the CDR3. The CDR3 DNA reads as TGTGCCAGCACTCCTAGCGGGATTGGGTACAATGAGCAGTTCTTC. Translation: CASTPSGIGYNEQFF.

This clone was seen ten or more times. The sample carries other DNA sequences with the same CDR3. The rearrangement links TRBV12-3 or TRBV12-4 to TRBJ1-1; tentative D call: TRBD1 (5 bases). V shed 10 bases and J shed 0 bases, with 18 bases lying between them. This CDR3 has 15 amino acids. The chain's CDR3 is CAITPPTAMNTEAFF. The DNA for the CDR3 is TGTGCCATCACCCCCCCGACAGCAATGAACACTGAAGCTTTCTTT.

This clone came up many times. The genes are TRBV7-9 and TRBJ2-1; possible D gene TRBD1, 6 bases. CDR3 length: 11 amino acids. Germline CDR1 is SEHNR and CDR2 is FQNEAQ (reference sequence). V lost 2 bases and J 15 bases, leaving 11 bases between the germline ends. CDR3 coding DNA: TGTGCCAGCAGCTTACGGACAGCGCCGTTCTTC. It specifies CASSLRTAPFF.

In its sample, this clone was seen many times. The genes are TRBV19 and TRBJ1-2; D is unresolved. CDR1 is LNHDA, CDR2 SQIVND, per germline (reference sequence). This CDR3 has 13 amino acids. V was trimmed by 2 bases and J by 4 bases, leaving 8 bases between them. This CDR3 reads CASSISPSYGYTF. The CDR3 bases are TGTGCCAGTAGTATAAGTCCCAGCTATGGCTACACCTTC.

The sample holds many counts of this clone. This sequence joins TRBV7-9 and TRBJ1-4; 10 nucleotides match TRBD1. In germline, CDR1 is SEHNR, CDR2 FQNEAQ (reference sequence). The CDR3 consists of 16 residues. Trimming removed 5 bases from V and 8 bases from J; junction bases left unmatched: 11. CDR3 nucleotide sequence: TGTGCCAGCAGCGTCACCGAAGACAGGGGGCGAGAAAAACTGTTTTTT. This sequence encodes CASSVTEDRGREKLFF.

Ten or more counts support this clone. The chain has TRBV19 and TRBJ2-1; tentatively, D is TRBD1 or TRBD2 (5 bases each). Germline lookup yields CDR1 LNHDA and CDR2 SQIVND (reference sequence). V dropped 3 bases and J dropped 1 base, with 13 bases sitting between them. The CDR3 is made up of 16 amino acids. CDR3 loop: CASSMRGGGSYNEQFF. Here the CDR3 DNA reads TGTGCCAGTAGTATGAGGGGCGGTGGGTCCTACAATGAGCAGTTCTTC.

In its sample, this clone was seen many times. The chain links TRBV6-1 to TRBJ1-2; D ambiguous. CDR1 and CDR2 (germline): MNHNS, SASEGT. The CDR3 loop spans 15 amino acids. V was pared by 8 bases and J by 7 bases, with 23 bases between. DNA for the CDR3: TGTGCCAGCGGTCGCGAGGGTTCCACTCCTTCTGGCTACACCTTC. Residues: CASGREGSTPSGYTF.

This clone was recorded at least ten times. The same CDR3 can be traced to other DNA sequences in this sample. The chain couples TRBV3-1 to TRBJ2-4; maybe TRBD2 (5 bases). Germline V lookup: CDR1 LGHDT, CDR2 YNNKEL (reference sequence). Trimming cost V 1 base and J 0 bases, with 19 bases left between them. The CDR3 is made up of 19 amino acids. The DNA for the CDR3 is TGTGCCAGCAGCCAAGGGGCTAGCACCCAACCCATAGCCAAAAACATTCAGTACTTC. This sequence encodes CASSQGASTQPIAKNIQYF.

The table lists this clone with many counts. The rearrangement joins TRBV6-1 to TRBJ2-1; D unresolved. The CDR3 has 13 amino acids. With 4 bases removed from V and 4 bases from J, the gap between germline ends came to 8 bases. The germline gives CDR1 MNHNS, CDR2 SASEGT. In DNA form, the CDR3 reads TGTGCCAGCAGTGTAGGTGGGTACAATGAGCAGTTCTTC. It is translated as CASSVGGYNEQFF.

This clone came up many times. The chain uses TRBV13 and TRBJ2-7; D remains ambiguous. Per germline, CDR1 PRHDT and CDR2 FYEKMQ (reference sequence). Trimming took off 2 bases at V and 2 bases at J, with 10 bases between the two ends. The CDR3 sequence is 14 residues long. The CDR3 region is CASSLRKNPYEQYF. In nucleotides, the CDR3 is TGTGCCAGCAGCTTAAGGAAGAATCCCTACGAGCAGTACTTC.

This clone occurred many times. The genes are TRBV4-2 and TRBJ2-7; TRBD2 might be the D (6 bases). This CDR3 region has 16 residues. Germline CDR1 and CDR2: LGHNA and YNFKEQ. V was pared by 1 base and J by 0 bases, with 13 bases between. In nucleotides, the CDR3 is TGTGCCAGCAGCCAAGGGGCGGGAACCAGCTCCTACGAGCAGTACTTC. Its translation is CASSQGAGTSSYEQYF.

This clone was seen ten or more times. The chain employs TRBV13 and TRBJ2-7; 7 bases match TRBD1. Trimming took 5 bases from V and 0 from J; bases not matched to a gene: 19. Germline CDR1 and CDR2: PRHDT and FYEKMQ (reference sequence). The CDR3 is 19 residues long. The CDR3, as DNA: TGTGCCAGCAGCCTCCGAGACTATTTCCGGGACAGCGGCTCCTACGAGCAGTACTTC. Translating gives CASSLRDYFRDSGSYEQYF.

This clone was recorded at least ten times. The rearrangement links TRBV15 to TRBJ1-1; D uncertain. V was pared by 5 bases and J by 3 bases, with 19 bases between. Germline V CDR1 and CDR2: LNHNV, YYDKDF (reference sequence). The length of the CDR3 is 16 residues. CDR3 in DNA: TGTGCCACCAGCCACTCCCTAGGGCAGAGATACACTGAAGCTTTCTTT. Translating it yields CATSHSLGQRYTEAFF.

This clone was recorded many times. V gene TRBV6-1 combines with J gene TRBJ2-2, with 9 bases fitting TRBD2. The CDR3 is made up of 14 amino acids. The trim removed 5 bases at V and 6 bases at J, leaving 4 bases unmatched. Germline CDR1 MNHNS, CDR2 SASEGT. The CDR3 sequence: CASSRGRAAGELFF. The CDR3 bases are TGTGCCAGCAGTCGCGGGAGGGCCGCCGGGGAGCTGTTTTTT.

There are many counts of this clone. The chain carries TRBV2 and TRBJ1-1; D is unresolved. V shed 4 bases and J shed 0 bases, with 6 bases lying between them. The CDR3 sequence is 13 residues long. CDR1 SNHLY and CDR2 FYNNEI come from the germline V gene. The CDR3 here is CASSGGLNTEAFF. CDR3 bases: TGTGCCAGCAGTGGAGGACTGAACACTGAAGCTTTCTTT.

This clone was seen repeatedly, ten times or more. The V gene is TRBV5-4, the J gene TRBJ2-2, with TRBD2 identical over 10 bases. Germline V CDR1 and CDR2: SGHNT, YYREEE (reference sequence). The trim removed 4 bases at V and 1 base at J, leaving 1 base unmatched. This CDR3 is built from 15 residues. CDR3 nucleotide sequence: TGTGCCAGCAGCCGGACTAGCGGGAACACCGGGGAGCTGTTTTTT. It translates to CASSRTSGNTGELFF.

This clone has at least ten counts. The chain has TRBV6-5 and TRBJ2-5; 14 bases line up with TRBD2. The CDR3 totals 17 residues. V was clipped by 2 bases and J by 4 bases; unmatched bases: 6. The V gene's germline CDR1 is MNHEY and CDR2 SVGAGI. CDR3 sequence reads: CASSYATGTSGRETQYF. The CDR3 DNA reads as TGTGCCAGCAGTTACGCTACCGGGACTAGCGGGAGAGAGACCCAGTACTTC.

This clone was seen only once. Possible read error: a much larger clone is one base away. The chain uses TRBV3-1 and TRBJ2-1; TRBD2 matches at 8 bases. CDR3 length: 16 amino acids. Germline loops: CDR1 LGHDT, CDR2 YNNKEL (reference sequence). Here the CDR3 reads CASSQLGGRPRDEPFF. Here the CDR3 DNA reads TGTGCCAGCAGCCAATTAGGCGGGAGGCCCAGGGATGAGCCGTTCTTC.

This clone was detected ten times or more. This rearrangement joins TRBV30 to TRBJ1-1; weak D call: TRBD1 (5 bases). The CDR3 sequence is 13 residues long. Germline V gives CDR1 GTSNPN, CDR2 SVGIG (reference sequence). Trimming pared 2 bases from V and 5 bases from J, leaving 12 bases between. The chain's CDR3 is CAWSTQGRTEAFF. For the CDR3, the DNA is TGTGCCTGGAGTACTCAGGGTCGGACTGAAGCTTTCTTT.

This clone was seen ten or more times. V usage is TRBV5-1 and J usage is TRBJ2-1; 11 positions match TRBD1. V was pared by 7 bases and J by 7 bases, with 7 bases of the junction left unmatched. The CDR3 has 14 residues. Per the germline V gene, CDR1 is SGHRS and CDR2 is YFSETQ. The CDR3 sequence is CASLDRGRGNEQFF. CDR3 bases: TGCGCCAGCTTGGACAGGGGGCGTGGGAATGAGCAGTTCTTC.